Listed below are T cell receptor beta chains from one sample, sequenced in a study of cytomegalovirus exposure and HLA in healthy donors. Assay: immunoSEQ multiplex PCR; the TCRdb copy retains only in-frame clones and omits some. The sample holds about 110,000 clones, 55% to 65% seen once. The source material was PBMCs. The source is a man younger than 45 in good health and CMV-seropositive. The CDR3 runs from the conserved cysteine through the conserved F or W. Each record gives: V gene, J gene, D gene, clone size, CDR3 DNA, CDR3 protein. A D gene is named only where the DNA matches it firmly. Clone size is stated in some rows and not others, as once, few, many or a class when expanded.

TRBV7-2,TRBJ1-1,NA,NA,TGTGCCAGCAGCTTAGCTGGGAAGCGGACTGAAGCTTTCTTT,CASSLAGKRTEAFF
TRBV5-8,TRBJ2-2,NA,NA,TGTGCCAGCAGCTGGGGGGTTCAGACCGGGGAGCTGTTTTTT,CASSWGVQTGELFF
TRBV5-4,TRBJ2-2,NA,NA,TGTGCCAGCAGCCTGGTCGGGAGCACCGGGGAGCTGTTTTTT,CASSLVGSTGELFF
TRBV21-1,TRBJ1-2,NA,NA,TGTGCCAGCAGCATACAGGGTGAGTACTATGGCTACACCTTC,CASSIQGEYYGYTF
TRBV6-5,TRBJ1-3,TRBD1,NA,TGTGCCAGCAGTTCCACACAGGGGTTTGGAAACACCATATATTTT,CASSSTQGFGNTIYF
TRBV7-9,TRBJ1-2,NA,NA,TGTGCCAGCAGCTTATGGGAGGGGAACGACTATGGCTACACCTTC,CASSLWEGNDYGYTF
TRBV2,TRBJ1-5,TRBD1,NA,TGTGCCAGCAGGGAACAGGGGGTTCAGCCCCAGCATTTT,CASREQGVQPQHF
TRBV19,TRBJ1-5,NA,NA,TGTGCCAGTAGCGGGGGGAATAGCAATCAGCCCCAGCATTTT,CASSGGNSNQPQHF
TRBV5-4,TRBJ2-5,TRBD2,NA,TGTGCCAGCAGCACCGGGCGGGGGGGGCCACAAGAGACCCAGTACTTC,CASSTGRGGPQETQYF
TRBV10-2,TRBJ1-5,NA,NA,TGCGCCAGCAGTGAACGGTATAGCAATCAGCCCCAGCATTTT,CASSERYSNQPQHF
TRBV7-9,TRBJ2-3,NA,NA,TGTGCCAGCAGACTATCAGATACGCAGTATTTT,CASRLSDTQYF
TRBV19,TRBJ2-2,TRBD1,NA,TGTGCCAGTAGTCACCAGGGGGCAGTCGGGGAGCTGTTTTTT,CASSHQGAVGELFF
TRBV5-1,TRBJ2-6,TRBD1,few,TGCGCCAGCAGCTTGTGGGGTCAAGGGGGCGCTGGGGCCAACGTCCTGACTTTC,CASSLWGQGGAGANVLTF
TRBV4-2,TRBJ2-3,TRBD2,few,TGTGCCAGCAGCCAATTAGCGGGTCTTTTCACAGATACGCAGTATTTT,CASSQLAGLFTDTQYF
TRBV11-2,TRBJ2-7,TRBD2,NA,TGTGCCAGCAGCTTGACTAGCGGGGGGGCCTACGAGCAGTACTTC,CASSLTSGGAYEQYF
TRBV10-3,TRBJ2-2,NA,NA,TGTGCCACCTGCGACACATCCACCGGGGAGCTGTTTTTT,CATCDTSTGELFF
TRBV19,TRBJ2-7,TRBD2,once,TGTGCCAGTAGTATAGAGATTCCGGGACTAGCGGCGTACGAGCAGTACTTC,CASSIEIPGLAAYEQYF
TRBV6-5,TRBJ2-1,NA,NA,TGTGCCAGCCAGAACCGACTAAATCCCTACAATGAGCAGTTCTTC,CASQNRLNPYNEQFF
TRBV19,TRBJ2-6,TRBD1,NA,TGTGCCAGTAGTGAGAAGACAGGGGTAGGGGCCAACGTCCTGACTTTC,CASSEKTGVGANVLTF
TRBV5-1,TRBJ2-2,NA,NA,TGCGCCAGCAGCTTGGCCGGTAGCGGAAACACCGGGGAGCTGTTTTTT,CASSLAGSGNTGELFF
TRBV19,TRBJ1-4,NA,NA,TGTGCCAGTAGTATGACTCAGGGTAATGAAAAACTGTTTTTT,CASSMTQGNEKLFF
TRBV7-9,TRBJ2-3,NA,NA,TGTGCCGGCAGCTTAGCTCCCACTAGCACAGATACGCAGTATTTT,CAGSLAPTSTDTQYF
TRBV19,TRBJ1-1,NA,NA,TGTGCCAGTAGTATAGGCCAGGGGCTTGCTGAAGCTTTCTTT,CASSIGQGLAEAFF
TRBV7-9,TRBJ2-7,TRBD1,NA,TGTGCCAGCAGCTCTAGGACCGGGACAGGTCCCCACCAACCCTACGAGCAGTACTTC,CASSSRTGTGPHQPYEQYF
TRBV4-1,TRBJ2-3,NA,NA,TGCGCCAGCAGCCAAGTAGCGGATACGCAGTATTTT,CASSQVADTQYF
TRBV7-3,TRBJ2-1,NA,few,TGTGCCAGCAGCCCCCGTTACAGTTCCTACAATGAGCAGTTCTTC,CASSPRYSSYNEQFF
TRBV14,TRBJ1-2,TRBD1,NA,TGTGCCAGCAGCTTGGGGACAGTCAACTATGGCTACACCTTC,CASSLGTVNYGYTF
TRBV6-6,TRBJ1-2,TRBD1,NA,TGTGCCAGCAGTTACTTACAGGGGGGCTATGGCTACACCTTC,CASSYLQGGYGYTF
TRBV19,TRBJ1-2,NA,once,TGTGCCAGTAGTTTCGGGACTGCGGACTATGGCTACACCTTC,CASSFGTADYGYTF
TRBV7-2,TRBJ2-2,TRBD1,NA,TGTGCCAGCAGCCCGACAGGGGGATACACCGGGGAGCTGTTTTTT,CASSPTGGYTGELFF
TRBV28,TRBJ2-2,TRBD2,NA,TGTGCCAGCAGTGCCCGGGTCGGTAATAGCGGGGGCCCCGGGGAGCTGTTTTTT,CASSARVGNSGGPGELFF
TRBV10-3,TRBJ1-6,TRBD1,few,TGTGCCACGGCGGGACAGGGGTCTTATAATTCACCCCTCCACTTT,CATAGQGSYNSPLHF
TRBV18,TRBJ2-3,NA,few,TGTGCCAGCTCACCTTATGTGATAGCGGCAACAGATACGCAGTATTTT,CASSPYVIAATDTQYF
TRBV5-4,TRBJ2-7,NA,NA,TGTGCCAGCAGCCCAAACAGGGAAAACGAGCAGTACTTC,CASSPNRENEQYF
TRBV18,TRBJ2-7,NA,NA,TGTGCCAGCTCACCACCAGACAGACCCTACGAGCAGTACTTC,CASSPPDRPYEQYF
TRBV19,TRBJ2-7,TRBD1,NA,TGTGCCAGTAGTGGTGGCAGGGGGACCGAGCAGTACTTC,CASSGGRGTEQYF
TRBV5-1,TRBJ1-4,TRBD1,NA,TGCGCCAGCAGCTTCGTAGGGGGCAGTGAAAAACTGTTTTTT,CASSFVGGSEKLFF
TRBV2,TRBJ2-1,NA,once,TGTGCCAGCAAGCGAGCTAACAATGAGCAGTTCTTC,CASKRANNEQFF
TRBV7-8,TRBJ2-3,NA,NA,TGTGCCAGCAGCCACGGAGGGGCAGGGTACCAGGATACGCAGTATTTT,CASSHGGAGYQDTQYF
TRBV11-2,TRBJ2-1,TRBD2,few,TGTGCCAGCAGGCCTCCGGCGGGGGGGCCCAATGAGCAGTTCTTC,CASRPPAGGPNEQFF
TRBV10-3,TRBJ2-1,TRBD2,once,TGTGCCATCAGTGCGGGGGGTACGAATGAGCAGTTCTTC,CAISAGGTNEQFF
TRBV30,TRBJ2-7,TRBD1,NA,TGTGCCTGGAGTGTCCGGGACAGGGAGCCCGAGCAGTACTTC,CAWSVRDREPEQYF